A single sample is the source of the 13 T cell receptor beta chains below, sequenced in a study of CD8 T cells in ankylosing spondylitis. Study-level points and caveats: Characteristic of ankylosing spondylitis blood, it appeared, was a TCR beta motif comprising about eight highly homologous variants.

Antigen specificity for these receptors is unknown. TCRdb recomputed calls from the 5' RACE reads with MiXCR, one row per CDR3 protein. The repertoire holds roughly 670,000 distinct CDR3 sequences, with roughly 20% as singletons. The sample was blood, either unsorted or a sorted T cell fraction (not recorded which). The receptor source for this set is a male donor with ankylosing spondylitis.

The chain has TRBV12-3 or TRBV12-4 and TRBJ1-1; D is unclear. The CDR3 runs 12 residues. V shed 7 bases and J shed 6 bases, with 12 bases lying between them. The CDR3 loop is CASTSRQAEAFF. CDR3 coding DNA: TGTGCCAGCACCTCCCGCCAAGCTGAAGCTTTCTTT.

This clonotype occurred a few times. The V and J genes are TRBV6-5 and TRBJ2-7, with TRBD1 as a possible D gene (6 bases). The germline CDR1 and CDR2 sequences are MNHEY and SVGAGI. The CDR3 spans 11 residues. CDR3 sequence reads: CVVTGYYEQYF. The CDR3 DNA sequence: TGTGTGGTTACAGGGTACTACGAGCAGTACTTC.

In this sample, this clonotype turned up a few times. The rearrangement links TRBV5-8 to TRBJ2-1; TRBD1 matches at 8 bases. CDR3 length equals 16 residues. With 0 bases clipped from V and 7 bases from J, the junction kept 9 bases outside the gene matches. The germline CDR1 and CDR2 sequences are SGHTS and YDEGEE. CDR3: CASSLEGRGRRNEQFF. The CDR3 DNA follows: TGTGCCAGCAGCTTGGAAGGCAGGGGGCGCCGAAATGAGCAGTTCTTC.

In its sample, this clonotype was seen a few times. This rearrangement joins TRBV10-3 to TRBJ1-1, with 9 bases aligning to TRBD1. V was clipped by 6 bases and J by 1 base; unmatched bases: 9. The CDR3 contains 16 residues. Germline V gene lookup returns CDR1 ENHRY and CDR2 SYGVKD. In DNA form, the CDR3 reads TGTGCCATCAGCGCTGTACCGGGACAGGGGAACACTGAAGCTTTCTTT. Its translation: CAISAVPGQGNTEAFF.

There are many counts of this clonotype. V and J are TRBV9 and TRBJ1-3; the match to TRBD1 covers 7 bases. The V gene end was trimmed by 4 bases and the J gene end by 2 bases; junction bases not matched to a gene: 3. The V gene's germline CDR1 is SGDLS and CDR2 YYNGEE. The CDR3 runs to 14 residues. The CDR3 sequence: CASSPTGAGNTIYF. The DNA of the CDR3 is TGTGCCAGCAGCCCTACAGGGGCTGGAAACACCATATATTTT. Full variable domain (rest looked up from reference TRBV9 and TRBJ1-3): DSGVTQTPKHLITATGQRVTLRCSPRSGDLSVYWYQQSLDQGLQFLIQYYNGEERAKGNILERFSAQQFPDLHSELNLSSLELGDSALYFCASSPTGAGNTIYFGEGSWLTVV.

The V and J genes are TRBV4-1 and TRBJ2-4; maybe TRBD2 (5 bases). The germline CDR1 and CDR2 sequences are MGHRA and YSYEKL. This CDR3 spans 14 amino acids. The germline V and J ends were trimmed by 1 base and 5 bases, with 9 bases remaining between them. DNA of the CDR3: TGCGCCAGCAGCCAAGGGAGGAGCGAAAACATTCAGTACTTC. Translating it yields CASSQGRSENIQYF.

The DNA for the CDR3 is TGCAGTGCTAGAGGGGCGGGAGGGCCCCAGGCTGAAGCTTTCTTT. It specifies CSARGAGGPQAEAFF. The chain uses TRBV20-1 and TRBJ1-1, with D hard to call. Germline CDR1 is DFQATT and CDR2 is SNEGSKA (reference sequence). CDR3 length equals 15 residues. The V and J ends lost 1 base and 6 bases respectively, with 18 bases between them.

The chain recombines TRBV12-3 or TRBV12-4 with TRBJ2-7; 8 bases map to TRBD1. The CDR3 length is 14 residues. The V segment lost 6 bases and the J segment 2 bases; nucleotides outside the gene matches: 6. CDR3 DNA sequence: TGTGCCAGCAGCCCGGGACAGGTACCCTACGAGCAGTACTTC. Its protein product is CASSPGQVPYEQYF.

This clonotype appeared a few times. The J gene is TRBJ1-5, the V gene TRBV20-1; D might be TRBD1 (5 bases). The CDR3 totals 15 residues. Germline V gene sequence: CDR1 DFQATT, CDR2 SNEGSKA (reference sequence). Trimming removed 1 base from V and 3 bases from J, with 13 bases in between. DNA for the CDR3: TGCAGTGCTAGAGGGCAGGGAGTTTCCAATCAGCCCCAGCATTTT. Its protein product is CSARGQGVSNQPQHF.

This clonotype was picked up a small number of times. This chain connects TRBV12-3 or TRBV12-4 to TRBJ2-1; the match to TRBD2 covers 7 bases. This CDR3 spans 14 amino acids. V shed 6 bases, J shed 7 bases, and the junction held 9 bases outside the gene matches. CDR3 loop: CASRTSPYGNEQFF. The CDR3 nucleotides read TGTGCCAGCAGGACTAGCCCCTATGGGAATGAGCAGTTCTTC.

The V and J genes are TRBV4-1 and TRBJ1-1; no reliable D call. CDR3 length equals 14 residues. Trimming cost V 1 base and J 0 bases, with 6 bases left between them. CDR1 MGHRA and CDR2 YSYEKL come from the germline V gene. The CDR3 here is CASSQGVMNTEAFF. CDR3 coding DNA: TGCGCCAGCAGCCAAGGAGTTATGAACACTGAAGCTTTCTTT.

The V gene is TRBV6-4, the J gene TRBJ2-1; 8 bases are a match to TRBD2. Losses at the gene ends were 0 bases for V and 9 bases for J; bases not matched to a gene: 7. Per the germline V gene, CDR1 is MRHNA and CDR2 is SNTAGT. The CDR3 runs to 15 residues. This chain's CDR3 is CASSDSIDLAGEQFF. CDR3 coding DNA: TGTGCCAGCAGTGACTCGATAGACCTAGCGGGTGAGCAGTTCTTC.

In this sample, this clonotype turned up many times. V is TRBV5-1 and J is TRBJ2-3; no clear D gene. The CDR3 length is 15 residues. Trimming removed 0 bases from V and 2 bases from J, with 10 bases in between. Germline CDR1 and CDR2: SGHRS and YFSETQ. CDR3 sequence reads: CASSLEGRLTDTQYF. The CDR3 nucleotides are TGCGCCAGCAGCTTGGAAGGCAGACTCACAGATACGCAGTATTTT. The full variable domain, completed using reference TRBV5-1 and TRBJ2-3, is KAGVTQTPRYLIKTRGQQVTLSCSPISGHRSVSWYQQTPGQGLQFLFEYFSETQRNKGNFPGRFSGRQFSNSRSEMNVSTLELGDSALYLCASSLEGRLTDTQYFGPGTRLTVL.